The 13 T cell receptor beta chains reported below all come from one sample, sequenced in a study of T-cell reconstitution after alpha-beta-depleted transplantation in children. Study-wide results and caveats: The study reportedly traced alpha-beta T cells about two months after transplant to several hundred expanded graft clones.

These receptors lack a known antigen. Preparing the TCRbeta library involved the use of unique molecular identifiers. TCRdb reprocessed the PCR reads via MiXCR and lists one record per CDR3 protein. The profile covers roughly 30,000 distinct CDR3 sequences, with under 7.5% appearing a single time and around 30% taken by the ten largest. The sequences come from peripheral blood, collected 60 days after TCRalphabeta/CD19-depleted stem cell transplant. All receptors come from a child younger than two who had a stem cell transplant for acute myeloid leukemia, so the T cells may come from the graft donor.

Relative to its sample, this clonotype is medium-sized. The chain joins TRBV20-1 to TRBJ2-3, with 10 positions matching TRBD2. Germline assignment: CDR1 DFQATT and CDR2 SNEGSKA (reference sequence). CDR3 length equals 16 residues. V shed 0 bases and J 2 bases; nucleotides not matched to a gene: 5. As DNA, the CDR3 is TGCAGTGCTAGAGATCTACTAGCGGGAACCACAGATACGCAGTATTTT. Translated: CSARDLLAGTTDTQYF.

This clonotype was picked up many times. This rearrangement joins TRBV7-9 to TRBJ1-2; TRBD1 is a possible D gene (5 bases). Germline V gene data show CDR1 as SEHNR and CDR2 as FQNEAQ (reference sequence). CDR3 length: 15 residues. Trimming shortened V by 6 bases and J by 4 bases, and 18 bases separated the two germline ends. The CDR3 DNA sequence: TGTGCCAGCAGTTCTTTCCCGGGACTTCCCTATGGCTACACCTTC. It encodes CASSSFPGLPYGYTF.

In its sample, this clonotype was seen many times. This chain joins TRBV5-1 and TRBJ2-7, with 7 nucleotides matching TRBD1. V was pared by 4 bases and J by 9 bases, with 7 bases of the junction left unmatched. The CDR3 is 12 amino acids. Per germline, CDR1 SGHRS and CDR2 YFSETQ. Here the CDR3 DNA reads TGCGCCAGCAGCCCGGGACAGTCAGGGCAGTACTTC. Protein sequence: CASSPGQSGQYF.

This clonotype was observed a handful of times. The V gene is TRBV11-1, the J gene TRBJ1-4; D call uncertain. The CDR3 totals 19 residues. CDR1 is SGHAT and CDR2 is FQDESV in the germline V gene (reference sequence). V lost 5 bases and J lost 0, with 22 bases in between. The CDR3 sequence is CASSPRYREYVATNEKLFF. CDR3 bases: TGTGCCAGCAGCCCCCGGTATAGGGAGTACGTCGCAACTAATGAAAAACTGTTTTTT.

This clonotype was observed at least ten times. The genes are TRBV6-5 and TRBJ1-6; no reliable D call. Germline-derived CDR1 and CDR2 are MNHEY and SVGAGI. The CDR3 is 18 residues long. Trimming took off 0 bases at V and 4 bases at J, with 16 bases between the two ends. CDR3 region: CASSYSISGTQYNSPLHF. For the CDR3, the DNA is TGTGCCAGCAGTTACTCGATTTCCGGCACACAATATAATTCACCCCTCCACTTT.

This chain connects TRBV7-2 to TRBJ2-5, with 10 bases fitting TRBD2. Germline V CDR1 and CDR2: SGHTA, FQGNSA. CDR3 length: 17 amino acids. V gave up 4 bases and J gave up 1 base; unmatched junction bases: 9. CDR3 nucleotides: TGTGCCAGCAGCTCGGGAATAGCGGGGGGCCGCCAAGAGACCCAGTACTTC. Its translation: CASSSGIAGGRQETQYF.

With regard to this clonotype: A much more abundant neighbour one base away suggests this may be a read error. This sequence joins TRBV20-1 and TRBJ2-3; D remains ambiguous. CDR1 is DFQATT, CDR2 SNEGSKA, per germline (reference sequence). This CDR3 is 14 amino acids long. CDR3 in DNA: TGCGGTGCTAGAGATGCAGCCAACACAGATACGCAGTATTTT. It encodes CGARDAANTDTQYF.

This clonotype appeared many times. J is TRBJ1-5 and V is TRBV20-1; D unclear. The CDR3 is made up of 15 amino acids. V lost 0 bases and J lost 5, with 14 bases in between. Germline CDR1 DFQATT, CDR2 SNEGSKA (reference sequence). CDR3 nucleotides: TGCAGTGCTAGAGATGGAGGGTCTCTCCATCAGCCCCAGCATTTT. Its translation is CSARDGGSLHQPQHF.

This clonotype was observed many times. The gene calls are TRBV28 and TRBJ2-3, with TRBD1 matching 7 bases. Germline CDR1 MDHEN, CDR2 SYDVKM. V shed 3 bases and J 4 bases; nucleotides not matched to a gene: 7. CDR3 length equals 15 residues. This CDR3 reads CASSFGQAVADTQYF. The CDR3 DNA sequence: TGTGCCAGCAGTTTCGGACAGGCCGTAGCAGATACGCAGTATTTT.

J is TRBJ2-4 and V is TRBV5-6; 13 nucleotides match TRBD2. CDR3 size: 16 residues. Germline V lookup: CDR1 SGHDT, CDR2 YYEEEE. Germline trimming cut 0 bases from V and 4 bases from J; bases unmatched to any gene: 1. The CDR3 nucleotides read TGTGCCAGCAGCTTGGAACTAGCGGGAGGGAAAAACATTCAGTACTTC. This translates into CASSLELAGGKNIQYF. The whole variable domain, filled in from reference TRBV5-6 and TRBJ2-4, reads DAGVTQSPTHLIKTRGQQVTLRCSPKSGHDTVSWYQQALGQGPQFIFQYYEEEERQRGNFPDRFSGHQFPNYSSELNVNALLLGDSALYLCASSLELAGGKNIQYFGAGTRLSVL.

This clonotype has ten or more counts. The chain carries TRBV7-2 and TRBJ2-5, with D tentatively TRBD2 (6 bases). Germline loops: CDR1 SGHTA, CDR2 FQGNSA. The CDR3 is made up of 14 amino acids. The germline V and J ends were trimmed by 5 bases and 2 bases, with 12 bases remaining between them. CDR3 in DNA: TGTGCCAGCAGCCTTTGGAGGGGTCAAGAGACCCAGTACTTC. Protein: CASSLWRGQETQYF.

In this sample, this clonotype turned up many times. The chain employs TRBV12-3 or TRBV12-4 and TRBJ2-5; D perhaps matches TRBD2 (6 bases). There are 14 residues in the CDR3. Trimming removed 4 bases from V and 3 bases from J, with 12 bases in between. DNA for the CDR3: TGTGCCAGCAGTTCCCTCGGGAGAGAAGAGACCCAGTACTTC. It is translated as CASSSLGREETQYF.

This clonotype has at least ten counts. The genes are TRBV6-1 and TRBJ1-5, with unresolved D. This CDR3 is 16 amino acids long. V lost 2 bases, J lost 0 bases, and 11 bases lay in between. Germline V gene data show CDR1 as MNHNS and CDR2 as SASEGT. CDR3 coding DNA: TGTGCCAGCAGTGAATTCCACCGGTATAGCAATCAGCCCCAGCATTTT. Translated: CASSEFHRYSNQPQHF.